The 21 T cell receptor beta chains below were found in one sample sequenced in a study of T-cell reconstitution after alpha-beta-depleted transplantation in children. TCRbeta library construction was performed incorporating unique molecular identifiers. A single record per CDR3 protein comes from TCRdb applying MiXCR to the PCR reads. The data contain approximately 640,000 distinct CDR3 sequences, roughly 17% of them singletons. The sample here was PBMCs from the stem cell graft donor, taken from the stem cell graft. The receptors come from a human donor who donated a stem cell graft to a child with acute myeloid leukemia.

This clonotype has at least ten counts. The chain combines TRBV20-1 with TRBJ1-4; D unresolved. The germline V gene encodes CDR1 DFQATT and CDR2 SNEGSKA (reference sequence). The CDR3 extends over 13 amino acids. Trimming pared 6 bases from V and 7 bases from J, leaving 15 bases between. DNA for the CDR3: TGCAGTGCCTTCCCAGTTGGAATTGAAAAACTGTTTTTT. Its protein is CSAFPVGIEKLFF.

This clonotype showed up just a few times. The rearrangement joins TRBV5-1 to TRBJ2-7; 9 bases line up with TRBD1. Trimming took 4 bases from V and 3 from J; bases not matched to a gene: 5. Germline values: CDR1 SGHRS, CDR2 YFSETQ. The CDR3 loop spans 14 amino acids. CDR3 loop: CASSVDRGGYEQYF. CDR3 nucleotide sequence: TGCGCCAGCAGCGTTGACAGGGGGGGCTACGAGCAGTACTTC.

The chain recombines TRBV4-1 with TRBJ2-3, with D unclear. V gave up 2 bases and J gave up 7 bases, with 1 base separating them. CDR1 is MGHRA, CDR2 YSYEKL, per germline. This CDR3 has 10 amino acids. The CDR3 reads CASSQNTQYF. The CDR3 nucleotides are TGCGCCAGCAGCCAAAATACGCAGTATTTT.

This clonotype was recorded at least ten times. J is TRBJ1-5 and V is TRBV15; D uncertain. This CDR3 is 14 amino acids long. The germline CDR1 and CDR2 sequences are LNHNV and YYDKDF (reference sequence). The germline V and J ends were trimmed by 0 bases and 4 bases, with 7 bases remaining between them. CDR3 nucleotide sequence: TGTGCCACCAGCAGAGAGGGTTGGAATCAGCCCCAGCATTTT. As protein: CATSREGWNQPQHF.

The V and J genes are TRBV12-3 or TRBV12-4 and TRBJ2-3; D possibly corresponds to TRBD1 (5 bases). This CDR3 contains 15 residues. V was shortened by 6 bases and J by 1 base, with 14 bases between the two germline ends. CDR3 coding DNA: TGTGCCAGCAGCATCGAAGGGGCAGGCACAGATACGCAGTATTTT. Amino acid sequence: CASSIEGAGTDTQYF.

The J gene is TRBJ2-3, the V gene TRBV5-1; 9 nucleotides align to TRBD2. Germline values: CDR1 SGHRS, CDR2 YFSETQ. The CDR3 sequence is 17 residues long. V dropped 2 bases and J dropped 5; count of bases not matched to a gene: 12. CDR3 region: CASSLKAGGPRVDTQYF. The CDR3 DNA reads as TGCGCCAGCAGCTTAAAAGCGGGGGGACCTCGGGTAGATACGCAGTATTTT.

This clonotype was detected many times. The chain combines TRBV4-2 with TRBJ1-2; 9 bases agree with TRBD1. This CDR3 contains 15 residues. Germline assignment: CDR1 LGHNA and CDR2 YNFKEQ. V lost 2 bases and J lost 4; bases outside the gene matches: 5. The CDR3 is CASSQPDRGSYGYTF. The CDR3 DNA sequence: TGTGCCAGCAGCCAACCGGACAGGGGTAGCTATGGCTACACCTTC.

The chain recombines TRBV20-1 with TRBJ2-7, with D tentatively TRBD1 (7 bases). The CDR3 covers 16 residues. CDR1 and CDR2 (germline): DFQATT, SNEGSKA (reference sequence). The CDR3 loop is CCARDHLRGASYEQYV. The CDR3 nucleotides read TGCTGTGCTAGAGATCACCTCAGGGGGGCCTCCTACGAGCAGTACGTC.

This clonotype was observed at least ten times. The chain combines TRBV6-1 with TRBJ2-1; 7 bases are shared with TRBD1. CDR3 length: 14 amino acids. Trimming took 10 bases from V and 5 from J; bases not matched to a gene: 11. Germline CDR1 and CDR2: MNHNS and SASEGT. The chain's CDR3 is CATYYRGGDNEQFF. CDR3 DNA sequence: TGTGCCACTTATTACAGGGGTGGGGACAATGAGCAGTTCTTC.

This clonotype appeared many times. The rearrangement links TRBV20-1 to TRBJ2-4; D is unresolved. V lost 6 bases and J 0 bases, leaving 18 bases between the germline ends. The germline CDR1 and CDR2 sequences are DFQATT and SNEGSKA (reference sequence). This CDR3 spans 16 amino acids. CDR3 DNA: TGCAGTGCCTCAGCATCCTTACTACTAGCCAAAAACATTCAGTACTTC. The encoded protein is CSASASLLLAKNIQYF.

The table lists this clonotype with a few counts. CDR3 in amino acids: CASSLNRANQPQHF. CDR3 DNA: TGTGCCAGCAGCTTGAACAGGGCCAATCAGCCCCAGCATTTT. V and J are TRBV7-2 and TRBJ1-5, with D possibly being TRBD1 (6 bases). Per the germline V gene, CDR1 is SGHTA and CDR2 is FQGNSA. The V end was cut by 3 bases, the J end by 3 bases, with 9 bases between. CDR3 size: 14 residues.

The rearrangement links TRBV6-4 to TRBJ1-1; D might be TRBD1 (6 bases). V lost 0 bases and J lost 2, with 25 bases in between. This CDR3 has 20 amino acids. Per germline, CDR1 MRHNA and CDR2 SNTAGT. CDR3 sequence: CASSDSWGRREEHTNTEAFF. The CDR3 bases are TGTGCCAGCAGTGACTCGTGGGGGCGGCGCGAAGAACATACAAACACTGAAGCTTTCTTT.

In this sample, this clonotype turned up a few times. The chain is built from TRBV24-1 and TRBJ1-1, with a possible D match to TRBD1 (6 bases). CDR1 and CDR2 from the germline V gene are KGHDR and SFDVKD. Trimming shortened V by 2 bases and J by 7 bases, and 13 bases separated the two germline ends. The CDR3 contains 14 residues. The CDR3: CATSDSGARGEAFF. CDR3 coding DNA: TGTGCCACCAGTGATTCAGGGGCGCGAGGTGAAGCTTTCTTT.

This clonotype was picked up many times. The CDR3 region has the DNA TGCAGTGCTAGAGCCGGCGCCTCTTCAGCCAAAAACATTCAGTACTTC. Amino acid sequence: CSARAGASSAKNIQYF. The chain employs TRBV20-1 and TRBJ2-4, with D hard to call. V was shortened by 1 base and J by 0 bases, with 13 bases between the two germline ends. CDR1 is DFQATT, CDR2 SNEGSKA, per germline (reference sequence). This CDR3 region has 16 residues.

CDR3 sequence (DNA): TGTGCCAGCAGCGAGGGACTAGCGAACGGTGAGCAGTTCTTC. This encodes CASSEGLANGEQFF. This chain links TRBV5-4 with TRBJ2-1; 10 nucleotides align to TRBD2. V lost 4 bases, J lost 9 bases, and 7 bases stayed unmatched. Per germline, CDR1 SGHNT and CDR2 YYREEE (reference sequence). The length of the CDR3 is 14 residues.

CDR3 DNA: TGCGCCAGCAGCCAAGAGGGCGGAATTCCCGGGGAGGAGCTGTTTTTT. It is translated as CASSQEGGIPGEELFF. The rearrangement joins TRBV4-1 to TRBJ2-2, with D possibly matching TRBD2 (5 bases). The CDR3 is 16 amino acids. Trimming took 0 bases from V and 10 from J, leaving 18 bases between them. Germline-derived CDR1 and CDR2 are MGHRA and YSYEKL.

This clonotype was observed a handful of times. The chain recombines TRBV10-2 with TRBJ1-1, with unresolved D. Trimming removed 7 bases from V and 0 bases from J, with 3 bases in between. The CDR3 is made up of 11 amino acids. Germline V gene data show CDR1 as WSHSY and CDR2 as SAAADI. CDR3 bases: TGCGCCAGCATGGTGAACACTGAAGCTTTCTTT. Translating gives CASMVNTEAFF.

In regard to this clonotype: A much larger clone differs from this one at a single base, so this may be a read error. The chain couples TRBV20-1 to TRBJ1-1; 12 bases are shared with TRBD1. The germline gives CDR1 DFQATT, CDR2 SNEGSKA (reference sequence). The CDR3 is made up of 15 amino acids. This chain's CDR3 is CCASGPGQGATEAFF. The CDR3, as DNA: TGCTGTGCTAGCGGACCGGGACAGGGGGCAACTGAAGCTTTCTTT.

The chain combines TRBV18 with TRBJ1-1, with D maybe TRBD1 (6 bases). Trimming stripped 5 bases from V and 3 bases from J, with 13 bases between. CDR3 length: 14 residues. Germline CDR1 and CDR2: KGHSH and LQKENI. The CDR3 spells CASSSSRGDTEAFF. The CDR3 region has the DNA TGTGCCAGCTCATCAAGTAGGGGGGACACTGAAGCTTTCTTT.

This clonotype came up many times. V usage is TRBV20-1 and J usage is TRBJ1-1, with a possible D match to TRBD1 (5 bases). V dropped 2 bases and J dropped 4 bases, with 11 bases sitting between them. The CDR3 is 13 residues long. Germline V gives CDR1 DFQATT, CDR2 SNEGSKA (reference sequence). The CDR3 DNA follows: TGCAGTGCTAGACTCGGGGGGAGCACTGAAGCTTTCTTT. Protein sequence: CSARLGGSTEAFF.

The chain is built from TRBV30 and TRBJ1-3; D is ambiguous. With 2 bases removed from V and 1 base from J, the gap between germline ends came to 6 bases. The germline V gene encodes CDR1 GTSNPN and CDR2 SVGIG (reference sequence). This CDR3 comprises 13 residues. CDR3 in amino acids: CAWSLGSGNTIYF. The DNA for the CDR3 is TGTGCCTGGAGTCTTGGATCTGGAAACACCATATATTTT.